These 15 T cell receptor beta chains share one sample of origin, sequenced in a study of control samples from healthy donors and cancer patients. Data came from immunoSEQ multiplex PCR; TCRdb stores just in-frame clones and leaves some out. The data contain about 190,000 clones, about 91% of them singletons. The sample comprised blood. These receptors were collected from a man aged 25-45 years in good health.

The chain joins TRBV4-1 to TRBJ2-1; 10 bases are a match to TRBD2. Germline CDR1 reads MGHRA; CDR2 reads YSYEKL. Trimming cost V 0 bases and J 5 bases; bases outside gene matches: 4. CDR3 length: 16 amino acids. This CDR3 is CASSQDILAGDNEQFF. DNA for the CDR3: TGCGCCAGCAGCCAAGATATTCTAGCGGGGGACAATGAGCAGTTCTTC.

The CDR3 DNA sequence: TGTGCCAGCAGCTCCCCTCGGACGAGCTCCTACAATGAGCAGTTCTTC. Encoded protein: CASSSPRTSSYNEQFF. The V gene is TRBV7-9, the J gene TRBJ2-1; D gene unclear. The CDR3 is 16 residues long. Germline CDR1 and CDR2: SEHNR and FQNEAQ (reference sequence). Trimming removed 4 bases from V and 0 bases from J, with 13 bases in between.

The rearrangement links TRBV10-3 to TRBJ1-2, with TRBD1 identical over 9 bases. The germline CDR1 and CDR2 sequences are ENHRY and SYGVKD. The CDR3 totals 14 residues. The V segment lost 6 bases and the J segment 3 bases; nucleotides outside the gene matches: 5. Here the CDR3 DNA reads TGTGCCATCAGGTCGGACAGGGGCGACTATGGCTACACCTTC. Residues: CAIRSDRGDYGYTF.

This clone has a single count. This rearrangement joins TRBV19 to TRBJ1-1; D is undetermined. Germline assignment: CDR1 LNHDA and CDR2 SQIVND (reference sequence). V dropped 10 bases and J dropped 0 bases, with 15 bases sitting between them. CDR3 size: 14 residues. The CDR3 loop is CATRTVGVNTEAFF. DNA of the CDR3: TGTGCCACCAGGACCGTCGGGGTGAACACTGAAGCTTTCTTT.

In its sample, this clone was seen a few times. Other DNA sequences in this sample translate to the same CDR3. The rearrangement links TRBV7-2 to TRBJ2-3; 7 positions match TRBD2. Germline values: CDR1 SGHTA, CDR2 FQGNSA. The CDR3 contains 16 residues. V was pared by 5 bases and J by 10 bases, with 18 bases of the junction left unmatched. The CDR3 nucleotides are TGTGCCAGCAGCCTACGGACTAGTACCCAGGGTTTGTCGCAGTATTTT. Its protein product is CASSLRTSTQGLSQYF.

The J gene is TRBJ2-3, the V gene TRBV5-5, with 7 bases aligning to TRBD2. Per the germline V gene, CDR1 is SGHKS and CDR2 is YYEKEE (reference sequence). V lost 2 bases, J lost 4 bases, and 10 bases stayed unmatched. The CDR3 has 16 residues. CDR3 protein: CASSLTGGFESDTQYF. The DNA of the CDR3 is TGTGCCAGCAGCTTAACGGGGGGTTTCGAATCAGATACGCAGTATTTT.

The chain employs TRBV3-1 (or the pseudogene TRBV3-2) and TRBJ2-4; tentative D call: TRBD1 (5 bases). This CDR3 comprises 15 residues. Germline CDR1 is LGHDT and CDR2 is YNNKEL (reference sequence). Deletions cut 5 bases from V and 4 bases from J, with 15 bases between. The CDR3 nucleotides are TGTGCCAGCAGCTCAGCTGGGGCTGCGAAAAACATTCAGTACTTC. This sequence encodes CASSSAGAAKNIQYF.

This sequence joins TRBV6-5 and TRBJ1-2; D is perhaps TRBD1 (6 bases). V dropped 7 bases and J dropped 5 bases, with 11 bases sitting between them. The CDR3 totals 12 residues. Germline CDR1 is MNHEY and CDR2 is SVGAGI. CDR3 nucleotide sequence: TGTGCCAGCACCGAAACAGGGTATGGCTACACCTTC. It is translated as CASTETGYGYTF.

Worth noting for this clone: One end of the junction fails to match germline, which may point to a read error. The genes are TRBV11-3 and TRBJ2-7; TRBD1 aligns across 7 bases. CDR3 length equals 15 residues. Per germline, CDR1 SGHNT and CDR2 YENEEA. This chain's CDR3 is CASSRHRDRGPEGNF. The DNA for the CDR3 is TGTGCCAGCAGCAGGCACCGGGACAGAGGACCTGAAGGGAACTTC.

This chain connects TRBV2 to TRBJ2-7; TRBD2 aligns across 9 bases. The CDR3 is made up of 14 amino acids. Germline CDR1 SNHLY, CDR2 FYNNEI. J was trimmed by 2 bases and V by 3 bases; bases with no gene match: 2. In DNA, the CDR3 is TGTGCCAGCAGTGAGGCTAGCGGGACCTACGAGCAGTACTTC. It translates to CASSEASGTYEQYF.

CDR3 protein: CASSFTGGNTIYF. CDR3 coding DNA: TGTGCCAGCAGCTTCACCGGCGGAAACACCATATATTTT. This chain connects TRBV11-2 to TRBJ1-3; no reliable D call. This CDR3 contains 13 residues. With 3 bases removed from V and 4 bases from J, the gap between germline ends came to 7 bases. Germline V gene data show CDR1 as SGHAT and CDR2 as FQNNGV. The full variable domain, with the rest looked up from reference TRBV11-2 and TRBJ1-3, is EAGVAQSPRYKIIEKRQSVAFWCNPISGHATLYWYQQILGQGPKLLIQFQNNGVVDDSQLPKDRFSAERLKGVDSTLKIQPAKLEDSAVYLCASSFTGGNTIYFGEGSWLTVV.

The chain's CDR3 is CASSRTRGEAETQYF. CDR3 bases: TGTGCCAGCTCACGGACTAGAGGGGAAGCGGAGACCCAGTACTTC. This sequence joins TRBV18 and TRBJ2-5; 7 bases are a match to TRBD2. The CDR3 spans 15 residues. V dropped 4 bases and J dropped 5; count of bases not matched to a gene: 10. In germline, CDR1 is KGHSH, CDR2 LQKENI.

The chain recombines TRBV5-6 with TRBJ1-3; D remains ambiguous. Looked up from germline, CDR1 is SGHDT and CDR2 is YYEEEE. Trimming removed 2 bases from V and 0 bases from J, with 9 bases in between. The CDR3 length is 15 residues. The CDR3 loop is CASSFGHFSGNTIYF. The CDR3 region has the DNA TGTGCCAGCAGCTTCGGGCATTTCTCTGGAAACACCATATATTTT.

The chain couples TRBV4-2 to TRBJ2-7; D unclear. CDR1 LGHNA and CDR2 YNFKEQ come from the germline V gene. The germline V and J ends were trimmed by 0 bases and 0 bases, with 12 bases remaining between them. The CDR3 has 16 residues. CDR3 nucleotide sequence: TGTGCCAGCAGCCAAGATTACGTCGCGGACTCCTACGAGCAGTACTTC. It specifies CASSQDYVADSYEQYF.

The chain uses TRBV27 and TRBJ2-7; possible D gene TRBD1, 5 bases. This CDR3 is 14 amino acids long. Trimming took 6 bases from V and 0 from J, leaving 12 bases between them. CDR1 MNHEY and CDR2 SMNVEV come from the germline V gene (reference sequence). The CDR3 region has the DNA TGTGCCAGCAGCTTCACAGGATCCTCCTACGAGCAGTACTTC. Translating it yields CASSFTGSSYEQYF.